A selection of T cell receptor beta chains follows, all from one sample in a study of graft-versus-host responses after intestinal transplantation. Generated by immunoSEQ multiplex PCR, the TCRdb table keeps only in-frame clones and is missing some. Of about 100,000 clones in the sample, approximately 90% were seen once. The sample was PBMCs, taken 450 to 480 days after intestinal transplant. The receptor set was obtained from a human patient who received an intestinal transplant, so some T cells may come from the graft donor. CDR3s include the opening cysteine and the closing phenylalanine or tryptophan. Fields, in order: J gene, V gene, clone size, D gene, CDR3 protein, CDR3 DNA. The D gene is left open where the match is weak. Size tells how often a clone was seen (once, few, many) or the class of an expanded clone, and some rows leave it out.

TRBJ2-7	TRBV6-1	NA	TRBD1	CASSSRQGSYEQYF	TGTGCCAGCAGTTCCCGACAGGGTTCCTACGAGCAGTACTTC
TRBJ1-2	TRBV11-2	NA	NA	CASSSLGRRGTGYTF	TGTGCCAGCAGCTCCCTTGGTAGGAGGGGGACGGGCTACACCTTC
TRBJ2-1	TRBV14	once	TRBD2	CASSQGSGGAQFF	TGTGCCAGCAGCCAAGGAAGCGGGGGCGCGCAGTTCTTC
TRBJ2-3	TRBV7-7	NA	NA	CASSPNTDTQYF	TGTGCTAGCAGCCCAAACACAGATACGCAGTATTTT
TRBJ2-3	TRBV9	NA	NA	CASSAEGGFATDTQYF	TGTGCCAGCAGCGCAGAGGGGGGGTTTGCGACAGATACGCAGTATTTT
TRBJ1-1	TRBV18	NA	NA	CASSPLGGNTEAFF	TGTGCCAGCTCACCCCTCGGGGGGAACACTGAAGCTTTCTTT
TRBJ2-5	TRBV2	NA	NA	CASSERGGETQYF	TGTGCCAGCAGCGAGAGGGGGGGAGAGACCCAGTACTTC
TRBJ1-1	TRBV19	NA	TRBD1	CASSRIQGTEAFF	TGTGCCAGTAGTCGGATACAGGGGACTGAAGCTTTCTTT
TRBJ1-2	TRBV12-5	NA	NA	CASAQGRSGYTF	TGTGCTAGTGCGCAGGGACGGAGTGGCTACACCTTC
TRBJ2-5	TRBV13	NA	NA	CASSPDRQETQYF	TGTGCCAGCAGCCCCGACAGGCAAGAGACCCAGTACTTC
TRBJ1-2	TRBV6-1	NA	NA	CASSVARDPRGYGYTF	TGTGCCAGCAGTGTAGCCAGAGACCCTCGTGGGTATGGCTACACCTTC
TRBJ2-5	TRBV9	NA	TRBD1	CASSVGTEETQYF	TGTGCCAGCAGCGTCGGGACAGAAGAGACCCAGTACTTC
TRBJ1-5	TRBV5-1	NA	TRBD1	CASSPGQGALGNQPQHF	TGCGCCAGCAGCCCGGGACAGGGGGCTCTTGGCAATCAGCCCCAGCATTTT
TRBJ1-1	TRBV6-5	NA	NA	CASSYSGWGSEAFF	TGTGCCAGCAGTTACTCAGGCTGGGGCAGCGAAGCTTTCTTT
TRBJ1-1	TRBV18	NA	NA	CATALDGNTEAFF	TGTGCCACCGCCTTGGACGGCAACACTGAAGCTTTCTTT
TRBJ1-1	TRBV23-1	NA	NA	CASSQRDRVASVTEAFF	TGCGCCAGCAGTCAACGGGACCGGGTGGCGAGTGTCACTGAAGCTTTCTTT
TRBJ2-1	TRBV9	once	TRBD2	CASSRAGGYNEQFF	TGTGCCAGCAGTCGTGCGGGGGGGTACAATGAGCAGTTCTTC
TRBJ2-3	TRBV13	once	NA	CASTGGGADTQYF	TGTGCCAGCACAGGGGGAGGTGCGGATACGCAGTATTTT
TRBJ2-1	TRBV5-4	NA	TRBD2	CASSSPAGGEDEQFF	TGTGCCAGCAGCTCCCCTGCGGGGGGGGAGGATGAGCAGTTCTTC
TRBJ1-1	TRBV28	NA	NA	CASSLGGSRDTEAFF	TGTGCCAGCAGTTTAGGCGGCAGTCGGGACACTGAAGCTTTCTTT
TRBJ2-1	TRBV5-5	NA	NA	CASSESSYNEQFF	TGTGCCAGCAGCGAGAGCTCCTACAATGAGCAGTTCTTC
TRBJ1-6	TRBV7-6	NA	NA	CASSLVDRQSSYNSPLHF	TGTGCCAGCAGCTTAGTTGATCGGCAAAGCTCCTATAATTCACCCCTCCACTTT
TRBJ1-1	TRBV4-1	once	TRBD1	CASSPERRQGTSEAFF	TGCGCCAGCAGCCCCGAGCGGAGACAGGGGACATCTGAAGCTTTCTTT
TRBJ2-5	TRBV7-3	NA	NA	CASSLLMQETQYF	TGTGCCAGCAGCCTCTTAATGCAAGAGACCCAGTACTTC
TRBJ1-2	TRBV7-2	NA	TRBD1	CASSLVFLGTEYGYTF	TGTGCCAGCAGCTTAGTTTTTTTGGGGACAGAATATGGCTACACCTTC
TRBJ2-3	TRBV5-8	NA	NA	CASSLAGEPTDTQYF	TGTGCCAGCAGCTTAGCCGGGGAGCCCACAGATACGCAGTATTTT
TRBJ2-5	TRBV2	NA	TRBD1	CASMAQGVTQYF	TGTGCCAGCATGGCACAGGGGGTGACCCAGTACTTC
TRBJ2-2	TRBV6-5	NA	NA	CASSYFGGANTGELFF	TGTGCCAGCAGTTATTTTGGCGGGGCGAACACCGGGGAGCTGTTTTTT
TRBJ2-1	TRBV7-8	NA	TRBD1	CATTEGQGAYNEQFF	TGTGCCACCACAGAGGGGCAGGGGGCCTACAATGAGCAGTTCTTC
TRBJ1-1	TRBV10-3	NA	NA	CAISGGWGEGTEAFF	TGTGCCATCAGTGGGGGTTGGGGGGAAGGCACTGAAGCTTTCTTT
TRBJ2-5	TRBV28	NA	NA	CASSLGVWGAETQYF	TGTGCCAGCAGTTTAGGTGTTTGGGGTGCGGAGACCCAGTACTTC
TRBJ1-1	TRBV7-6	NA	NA	CASSLSVSMNTEAFF	TGTGCCAGCAGCTTATCTGTGTCCATGAACACTGAAGCTTTCTTT
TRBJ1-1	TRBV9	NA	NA	CASSPFMGLINTEAFF	TGTGCCAGCAGCCCCTTTATGGGGCTAATCAACACTGAAGCTTTCTTT
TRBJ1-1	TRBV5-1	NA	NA	CASSSDSQATEAFF	TGCGCCAGCAGCTCGGACAGTCAAGCGACTGAAGCTTTCTTT
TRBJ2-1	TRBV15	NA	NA	CATSIPGPYYNEQFF	TGTGCCACCAGCATTCCAGGCCCCTACTACAATGAGCAGTTCTTC